A selection of T cell receptor beta chains follows, all from one sample in a study of a mutant IDH1 vaccine in newly diagnosed glioma. Assay used: immunoSEQ multiplex PCR; TCRdb lists only in-frame clones, some missing. This sample yields roughly 50,000 clones, of which less than 90% are seen a single time; roughly 4% belongs to the top ten. These receptors have no identified antigens. The sample was PBMCs, taken from a glioma patient whose treatment included an IDH1 peptide vaccine. Every receptor here comes from a woman aged 18 to 35 with glioma. CDR3s leave out the opening cysteine and the closing phenylalanine or tryptophan. The D gene is left open where the match is weak.

>TRBJ2-7|TRBV5-6|TRBD1
ASRYGTGRYEQY
>TRBJ2-1|TRBV25-1|TRBD1
ASSGTGVHEQF
>TRBJ2-6|TRBV5-1|.
ASSLQGGIANVLT
>TRBJ1-1|TRBV6-5|.
ASSYSRQLNTEAF
>TRBJ1-1|TRBV7-8|.
ASSVAWNTEAF
>TRBJ2-1|TRBV7-2|.
ASSLDAVGLNEQF
>TRBJ2-7|TRBV19|.
ASRWGGASSYEQY
>TRBJ1-2|TRBV9|TRBD1
ASSVEGQGGGNYGYT
>TRBJ2-3|TRBV14|TRBD2
ASSQLLAGTDTQY
>TRBJ2-2|TRBV5-1|.
ASSLEFGELF
>TRBJ1-1|TRBV28|.
ASKKQGPINTEAF
>TRBJ1-3|TRBV7-9|.
ASSLAGATGNTIY
>TRBJ2-7|TRBV25-1|TRBD2
ASSESRGLAETYEQY
>TRBJ2-7|TRBV13|.
ASSPRQRSYEQY
>TRBJ1-1|TRBV7-2|.
ASSLEQGVTEAF
>TRBJ2-1|TRBV9|TRBD1
ASSVGTGSSYNEQF
>TRBJ2-2|TRBV5-8|.
ASSLVAENTGELF
>TRBJ2-5|TRBV11-3|TRBD2
ASSFLAAQETQY
>TRBJ1-2|TRBV6-5|.
ASSRVPTEGYT
>TRBJ1-2|TRBV20-1|.
SADGPGYT
>TRBJ1-2|TRBV6-5|.
ASTRYDRWGYGYT
>TRBJ1-6|TRBV7-2|.
ASSLAGGGSPLH
>TRBJ2-7|TRBV5-5|.
ASSLATKHEQY
>TRBJ1-2|TRBV5-1|.
ASSSTGMGGYT
>TRBJ1-2|TRBV28|.
ASSGGVRKGYT
>TRBJ1-5|TRBV19|.
ARLGDYSNQPQH
>TRBJ2-7|TRBV10-2|TRBD2
ASGEGRGLAGGEQY
>TRBJ1-3|TRBV7-2|.
ASSLVEVPGNTIY
>TRBJ2-5|TRBV5-1|.
ASSLGSLQETQY
>TRBJ2-5|TRBV28|.
ASSYTGNQAETQY
>TRBJ2-7|TRBV29-1|.
SVDLEQY
>TRBJ2-2|TRBV5-1|TRBD2
ASNQLAGGPNTGELF
>TRBJ2-2|TRBV7-2|TRBD2
ASSRTSGVNTGELF
>TRBJ2-1|TRBV7-2|.
ASSLSGNEQF
>TRBJ1-2|TRBV9|.
ASSATGGGYT
>TRBJ1-1|TRBV13|.
ASSRPNTEAF
>TRBJ1-4|TRBV7-6|.
ASSRGPGGEKLF
>TRBJ2-1|TRBV19|.
ASSTHSYNEQF
>TRBJ2-1|TRBV27|TRBD1
ASRDLTGIANEQF
>TRBJ1-1|TRBV7-2|.
ASTPRGRNTEAF
>TRBJ2-1|TRBV5-1|TRBD2
ASTGRGPYNEQF
>TRBJ2-5|TRBV6-1|.
ASGPGLLQETQY
>TRBJ1-1|TRBV10-3|.
AISEDPFEAF
>TRBJ1-1|TRBV2|.
ASNFDRNTEAF
>TRBJ1-1|TRBV5-1|.
ASSLRAGALNTEAF